Listed here is a single T cell receptor (beta chain). Its antigen is currently unknown. The sample belongs to a study of cytomegalovirus exposure and HLA in healthy donors. Notes on the study in general: An analysis was carried out at a later point. It showed that HLA-associated TCR beta chains were more clonally expanded than equally common non-associated chains. Roughly uniform depth of sequencing across donors was assumed in presence/absence analyses. Segments of the TCR beta V type were, in most cases, productive about 90% or about 30% of the time in an earlier analysis.

This CDR3 is 13 amino acids long. Germline lookup yields CDR1 KGHSY and CDR2 FQNENV. Deletions cut 2 bases from V and 4 bases from J, with 6 bases between. Primers: 60 Vbeta forward and 13 Jbeta reverse. Assay used: immunoSEQ multiplex PCR; TCRdb lists only in-frame clones, some missing. Altogether around 110,000 clones are present, 65% to 90% being singletons, with the ten largest covering less than 2.5%. The clonotype comes from a man younger than 40 in good health and CMV-seronegative. The chain recombines TRBV16 with TRBJ1-3; TRBD1 is a possible D gene (5 bases). The sample consisted of PBMCs. Here the CDR3 reads CASSQNRGNTIYF. The DNA for the CDR3 is TGTGCCAGCAGCCAAAACAGGGGAAACACCATATATTTT.